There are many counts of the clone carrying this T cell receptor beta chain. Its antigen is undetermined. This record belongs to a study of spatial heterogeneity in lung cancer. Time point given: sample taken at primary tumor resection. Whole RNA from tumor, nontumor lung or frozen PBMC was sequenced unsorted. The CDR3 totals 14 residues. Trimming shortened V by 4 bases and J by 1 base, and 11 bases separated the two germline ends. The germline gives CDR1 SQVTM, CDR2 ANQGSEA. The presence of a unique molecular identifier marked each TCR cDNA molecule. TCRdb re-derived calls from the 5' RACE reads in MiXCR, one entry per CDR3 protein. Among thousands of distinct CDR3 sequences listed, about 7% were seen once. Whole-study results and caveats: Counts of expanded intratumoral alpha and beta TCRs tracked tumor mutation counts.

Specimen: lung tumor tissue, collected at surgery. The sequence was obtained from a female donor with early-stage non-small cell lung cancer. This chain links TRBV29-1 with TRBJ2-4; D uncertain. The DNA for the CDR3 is TGCAGCGTTGCGGCCGTTGGGGCCAAAAACATTCAGTACTTC. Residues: CSVAAVGAKNIQYF.